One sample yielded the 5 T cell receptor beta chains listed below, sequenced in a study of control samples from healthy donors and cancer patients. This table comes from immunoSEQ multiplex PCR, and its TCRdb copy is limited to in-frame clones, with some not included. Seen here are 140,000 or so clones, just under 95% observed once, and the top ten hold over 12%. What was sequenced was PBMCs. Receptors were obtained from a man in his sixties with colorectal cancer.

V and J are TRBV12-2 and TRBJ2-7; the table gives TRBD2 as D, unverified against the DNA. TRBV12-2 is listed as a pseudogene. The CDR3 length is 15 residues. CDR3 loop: CASRFGGGFSYEQYF. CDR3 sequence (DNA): TGTGCAAGTCGCTTCGGGGGAGGTTTCTCCTACGAGCAGTACTTC.

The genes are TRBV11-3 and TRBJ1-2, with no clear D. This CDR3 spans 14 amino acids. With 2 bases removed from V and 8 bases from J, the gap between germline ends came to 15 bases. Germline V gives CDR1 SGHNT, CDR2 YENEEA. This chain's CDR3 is CASSLNTAGVGYTF. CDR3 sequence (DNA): TGTGCCAGCAGCTTAAATACAGCGGGTGTGGGCTACACCTTC.

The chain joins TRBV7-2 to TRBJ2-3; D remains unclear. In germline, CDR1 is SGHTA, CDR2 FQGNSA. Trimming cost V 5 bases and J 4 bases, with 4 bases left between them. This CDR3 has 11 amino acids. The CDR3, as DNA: TGTGCCAGCAGCCCGGCAGATACGCAGTATTTT. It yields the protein CASSPADTQYF.

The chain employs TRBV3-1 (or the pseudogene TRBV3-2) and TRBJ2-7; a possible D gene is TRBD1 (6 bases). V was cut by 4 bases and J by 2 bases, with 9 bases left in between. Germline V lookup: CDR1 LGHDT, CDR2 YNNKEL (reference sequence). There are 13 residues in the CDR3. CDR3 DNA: TGTGCCAGCAGCCGGGACACAGCCTACGAGCAGTACTTC. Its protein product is CASSRDTAYEQYF.

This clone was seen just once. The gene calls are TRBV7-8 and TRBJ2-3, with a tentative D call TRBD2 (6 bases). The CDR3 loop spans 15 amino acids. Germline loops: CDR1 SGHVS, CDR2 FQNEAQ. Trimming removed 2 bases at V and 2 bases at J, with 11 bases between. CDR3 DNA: TGTGCCAGCAGCTTAAGGCGGGAACTCACAGATACGCAGTATTTT. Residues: CASSLRRELTDTQYF.